Reported below is one T cell receptor (beta chain). Researchers ran the assay at a deep level. Repertoires were generated with immunoSEQ multiplex PCR, while TCRdb's copy carries only in-frame clones and drops some. The sample has roughly 2.2 million clones, about 90% seen once. Per germline, CDR1 MNHEY and CDR2 SMNVEV (reference sequence). Losses at the gene ends were 5 bases for V and 0 bases for J; bases not matched to a gene: 10. CDR3 length: 18 residues. This entry is derived from a study of shared clonotypes between healthy human individuals. Specimen: naive CD4+ T cells from PBMCs. Subset: CD45RA+ positively selected. This sequence joins TRBV27 and TRBJ2-6, with 7 bases aligning to TRBD2. The clonotype was recovered from a man younger than 35 in good health. Some clones in this sample may be carry-over from other donors' samples. DNA for the CDR3: TGTGCCAGCAGTATTGTTTGGTCGGGGGGCTCTGGGGCCAACGTCCTGACTTTC. It translates to CASSIVWSGGSGANVLTF.